These 21 T cell receptor beta chains were all obtained from the same sample, sequenced in a study of read filtering for tumor transcriptome and immune sequencing. Molecular barcoded adaptors covering alpha/delta and beta/gamma chains were used on about 390 ng RNA. MiXCR, applied by TCRdb to the reads, yields one record per CDR3 protein. The table lists 100,000 to 150,000 distinct CDR3 sequences, about 13% of them singletons, with 8.4% in the top ten. The sequenced sample consisted of a population of CD138-negative cells sorted from bone marrow. These receptors all stem from a donor aged 40 or over with multiple myeloma.

This clonotype was detected many times. This chain connects TRBV6-2 or TRBV6-3 to TRBJ2-7; TRBD2 matches at 8 bases. V lost 6 bases, J lost 0 bases, and 4 bases stayed unmatched. Germline V gene lookup returns CDR1 MNHEY and CDR2 SVGEGT. The CDR3 spans 14 residues. In DNA, the CDR3 is TGTGCCAGCAGGATTAGCGGGAACTCCTACGAGCAGTACTTC. Translated, it gives CASRISGNSYEQYF.

This clonotype has a count of ten or more. This chain connects TRBV29-1 to TRBJ2-1; 12 bases fit TRBD2. The CDR3 runs to 15 residues. V was clipped by 2 bases and J by 7 bases; unmatched bases: 6. From germline, CDR1 is SQVTM and CDR2 ANQGSEA. CDR3 in amino acids: CSVELAGGPRNEQFF. DNA for the CDR3: TGCAGCGTTGAACTAGCGGGAGGGCCCCGGAATGAGCAGTTCTTC.

Ten or more counts support this clonotype. The V gene is TRBV4-3, the J gene TRBJ2-1; no clear D gene. The ends were cut back, 3 bases at V and 0 bases at J, with 12 bases in the middle. The CDR3 sequence is 16 residues long. Germline CDR1 LGHNA, CDR2 YSLEER. The CDR3 DNA follows: TGCGCCAGCAGCCATTTACTCGAAAGCTCCTACAATGAGCAGTTCTTC. Its protein product is CASSHLLESSYNEQFF.

At least ten counts were recorded for this clonotype. The chain is built from TRBV20-1 and TRBJ2-2; perhaps D is TRBD1 or TRBD2 (6 bases each). Germline CDR1 DFQATT, CDR2 SNEGSKA (reference sequence). V shed 3 bases and J shed 2 bases, with 10 bases lying between them. The CDR3 contains 14 residues. The CDR3: CSASSGGNTGELFF. Written as DNA, the CDR3 is TGCAGTGCTAGTTCCGGGGGCAACACCGGGGAGCTGTTTTTT.

This clonotype has a count of ten or more. This rearrangement joins TRBV12-3 or TRBV12-4 to TRBJ1-6; D is possibly TRBD1 (5 bases). Trimming took 3 bases from V and 13 from J, leaving 16 bases between them. The length of the CDR3 is 14 residues. CDR3 nucleotide sequence: TGTGCCAGCAGTTTCGTGGGGCCTTACGACCCCCTCCACTTT. Encoded protein: CASSFVGPYDPLHF.

Comment on this clonotype: This may be a read error, as it is one base from a much larger clone. V and J are TRBV7-8 and TRBJ2-2; 7 bases match TRBD2. CDR3 size: 14 residues. Per germline, CDR1 SGHVS and CDR2 FQNEAQ. The CDR3 loop is CAGSPRLAAGELFF. The CDR3 region has the DNA TGTGCCGGCAGCCCCCGACTAGCAGCCGGGGAGCTGTTTTTT.

This clonotype appeared many times. The chain recombines TRBV11-3 with TRBJ1-1, with 8 positions matching TRBD1. This CDR3 is 12 amino acids long. In germline, CDR1 is SGHNT, CDR2 YENEEA. The J segment lost 13 bases and the V segment lost 5 bases, leaving 9 bases of the junction unmatched. The CDR3 DNA is TGTGCCAGCAGCCTAGGACAGGGAGGGGGTTTCTTT. This encodes CASSLGQGGGFF.

This clonotype was picked up a small number of times. V usage is TRBV7-9 and J usage is TRBJ2-3, with 8 bases aligning to TRBD1. The V and J ends lost 8 bases and 2 bases, in that order; junction bases with no gene match: 9. Germline loops: CDR1 SEHNR, CDR2 FQNEAQ (reference sequence). This CDR3 contains 15 residues. The CDR3 bases are TGTGCCAGCTCCAACTGGGACAGGAACACAGATACGCAGTATTTT. As protein: CASSNWDRNTDTQYF.

This clonotype was seen repeatedly, ten times or more. This chain connects TRBV10-3 to TRBJ2-2, with D perhaps given as TRBD1 or TRBD2 (6 bases each). Trimming took off 2 bases at V and 4 bases at J, with 11 bases between the two ends. Germline-derived CDR1 and CDR2 are ENHRY and SYGVKD. This CDR3 region has 15 residues. CDR3 sequence (DNA): TGTGCCATCAGTGAGACGGGGGCGAGCACCGGGGAGCTGTTTTTT. Translation: CAISETGASTGELFF.

This clonotype occurred many times. The V and J genes are TRBV29-1 and TRBJ1-1; the D is unclear. The CDR3 length is 13 residues. The V gene lost 7 bases and the J gene lost 0 bases, with 12 bases spanning the gap. The germline V gene has CDR1 SQVTM and CDR2 ANQGSEA. CDR3 amino acids: CSARDLLNTEAFF. Written as DNA, the CDR3 is TGCAGCGCTCGGGATCTACTGAACACTGAAGCTTTCTTT.

The rearrangement links TRBV6-5 to TRBJ2-7; D is ambiguous. CDR1 is MNHEY, CDR2 SVGAGI, per germline. The CDR3 loop spans 14 amino acids. The V end lost 2 bases, the J end lost 0 bases, and 8 bases lay between the germline ends. The CDR3 is CASSYRQISYEQYF. The CDR3 DNA reads TGTGCCAGCAGTTACCGGCAAATCTCCTACGAGCAGTACTTC.

As regards this clonotype: This sequence may be a read error, since a much larger clone differs from it by one base. The CDR3 ends on some other residue instead of the conserved phenylalanine or tryptophan, so this is likely a read error. V and J are TRBV6-2 or TRBV6-3 and TRBJ2-7; 7 positions agree with TRBD1. CDR3 length: 14 amino acids. Per germline, CDR1 MNHEY and CDR2 SVGEGT. Germline trimming cut 6 bases from V and 4 bases from J; bases unmatched to any gene: 9. As DNA, the CDR3 is TGTGCCAGCAGCTCCGGGACAGTTCGATACGAGCAGTACTCC. Translated: CASSSGTVRYEQYS.

In this sample, this clonotype turned up many times. The chain recombines TRBV5-6 with TRBJ2-7, with D uncertain. The V end lost 2 bases, the J end lost 4 bases, and 13 bases lay between the germline ends. Per germline, CDR1 SGHDT and CDR2 YYEEEE. CDR3 length: 14 residues. CDR3 residues: CASSFGRIGYEQYF. CDR3 in DNA: TGTGCCAGCAGCTTTGGTCGGATAGGATACGAGCAGTACTTC.

This clonotype occurred once. The chain couples TRBV27 to TRBJ2-1; D gene unclear. The germline V gene has CDR1 MNHEY and CDR2 SMNVEV (reference sequence). CDR3 length: 12 residues. With 4 bases removed from V and 10 bases from J, the gap between germline ends came to 11 bases. The CDR3 sequence: CASSSSGNEQFF. The CDR3 DNA reads TGTGCCAGCAGTTCATCTGGTAACGAGCAGTTCTTC.

This clonotype was seen more than once but under ten times. The chain combines TRBV7-6 with TRBJ1-2, with D uncertain. Trimming removed 1 base from V and 4 bases from J, with 7 bases in between. This CDR3 has 13 amino acids. The germline CDR1 and CDR2 sequences are SGHVS and FNYEAQ. The CDR3 sequence is CASSLGRGYGYTF. Here the CDR3 DNA reads TGTGCCAGCAGCTTAGGGAGAGGCTATGGCTACACCTTC.

This clonotype was picked up many times. V gene TRBV4-1 combines with J gene TRBJ2-3; 12 nucleotides agree with TRBD2. This CDR3 has 18 amino acids. CDR1 MGHRA and CDR2 YSYEKL come from the germline V gene. V gave up 3 bases and J gave up 1 base; unmatched junction bases: 8. CDR3 in DNA: TGCGCCAGCAGCCAGCTAGGACTAGCGGGGTCCGGCACAGATACGCAGTATTTT. This translates into CASSQLGLAGSGTDTQYF.

A few counts support this clonotype. The chain employs TRBV12-3 or TRBV12-4 and TRBJ2-6; D is possibly TRBD1 (5 bases). V gave up 0 bases and J gave up 13 bases, with 19 bases separating them. This CDR3 region has 16 residues. CDR3 region: CASSLALGVGAIVLTF. Here the CDR3 DNA reads TGTGCCAGCAGTTTAGCGCTTGGGGTTGGGGCCATTGTCCTGACTTTC.

This clonotype occurred many times. This chain links TRBV15 with TRBJ2-5, with a possible D match to TRBD1 (6 bases). Germline V lookup: CDR1 LNHNV, CDR2 YYDKDF (reference sequence). The CDR3 is 15 residues long. Deletions cut 1 base from V and 5 bases from J, with 14 bases between. CDR3 coding DNA: TGTGCCACCAGCAGAGCAGGGGATCTTTCGGAGACCCAGTACTTC. Translation: CATSRAGDLSETQYF. The full variable domain, with the rest looked up from reference TRBV15 and TRBJ2-5, is DAMVIQNPRYQVTQFGKPVTLSCSQTLNHNVMYWYQQKSSQAPKLLFHYYDKDFNNEADTPDNFQSRRPNTSFCFLDIRSPGLGDTAMYLCATSRAGDLSETQYFGPGTRLLVL.

The table lists this clonotype with many counts. This chain links TRBV7-2 with TRBJ1-5, with 7 bases matching TRBD1. V lost 5 bases to trimming and J lost 2 bases; unmatched junction nucleotides: 6. CDR3 length equals 15 residues. The V gene's germline CDR1 is SGHTA and CDR2 FQGNSA. The CDR3 coding sequence is TGTGCCAGCAGCACCCACAGGGGAGGCAATCAGCCCCAGCATTTT. It translates to CASSTHRGGNQPQHF.

This clonotype occurred many times. V usage is TRBV7-9 and J usage is TRBJ1-1; 10 nucleotides align to TRBD1. Germline CDR1 is SEHNR and CDR2 is FQNEAQ (reference sequence). This CDR3 spans 15 amino acids. With 5 bases clipped from V and 5 bases from J, the junction kept 8 bases outside the gene matches. CDR3 nucleotide sequence: TGTGCCAGCAGCCCCCGGACAGGGGGATTAACTGAAGCTTTCTTT. The encoded protein is CASSPRTGGLTEAFF.

This clonotype was recorded a few times. One end of the junction varies from germline; a read error may be responsible. This chain uses TRBV19 with TRBJ2-7; a weak D match, TRBD1 (7 bases). Germline CDR1 LNHDA, CDR2 SQIVND (reference sequence). The CDR3 covers 16 residues. The CDR3 reads CASSIGRGTATYELYF. DNA of the CDR3: TGTGCCAGTAGTATAGGTCGGGGGACAGCTACATACGAGCTGTACTTC.